The text below deals with one T cell receptor beta chain. Its target is not known. The listed genes are named as in mouse. The read is 4 residues too short to cover the CDR3 end, so that end is filled in from the germline J gene. CDR1 is NNHDY and CDR2 is SYVADS in the germline V gene. V shed 6 bases, J shed 3 bases, and the junction held 2 bases outside the gene matches. This CDR3 comprises 13 residues. On the basis of CD4, CD8alpha, NKG2D, NKG2ACE and other markers, pooled cutaneous lymph node cells were sorted. This sample is drawn from a study of CD8+ T cells in alopecia areata. Looking at the study overall: Donors of skin were C3H/HeJ mice aged 6-12 months with spontaneous alopecia, and recipients were 7-10-week-old female C3H/HeJ mice. The study, taken as a whole, reports: TCR sharing was clearer in mice than between patients, perhaps partly owing to patient HLA diversity. Tissue-resident alphabeta T cells belonging to normal skin likewise get sequenced within scalp specimens. Greater clonality was observed in lesional scalp samples, especially alopecia totalis/universalis, versus normal scalp.

Extraction and reverse transcription of RNA yielded cDNA as the sequencing template. Sequencing used immunoSEQ multiplex PCR; TCRdb keeps in-frame clones, though not all of them. The record shows about 270,000 clones for this sample, with no singletons present. The rearrangement links TRBV13-3 to TRBJ2-1; TRBD1 matches 8 bases. The sequenced material came from CD4+ T cells sorted from a lymph node. The source is a C3H/HeJ mouse with alopecia areata. The strain bears MHC haplotype H2-k. CDR3 DNA (partial): TGTGCCAGCACCACAGGGGGCTATGCT. Its translation: CASTTGGYA. The entire CDR3 sequence reads CASTTGGYAEQFF.